This T cell receptor (beta chain) was recovered during a study of response to subunit inactivated influenza vaccine. V gave up 0 bases and J gave up 2 bases, with 14 bases separating them. The CDR3 runs 17 residues. Germline V gene lookup returns CDR1 SGHAT and CDR2 FQNNGV. TCRdb called the RT-PCR reads again in MiXCR, with one record for every CDR3 protein. This table has about 540,000 distinct CDR3 sequences, 12% to 15% appearing once. The source of this sequence is a man over 45 who received an inactivated influenza vaccine. The chain couples TRBV11-2 to TRBJ2-1; D tentatively reads TRBD1 or TRBD2 (5 bases each). This specimen was PBMCs from blood, taken 11 to 12 days after vaccination. The CDR3 region has the DNA TGTGCCAGCAGCTTAGATATGGCAGGGAGACCCTACAATGAGCAGTTCTTC. Translating it yields CASSLDMAGRPYNEQFF.